This TCR beta chain was sequenced in a study of blood T cell repertoires in COVID-19. About the research overall: Acute and convalescent COVID-19 samples came from the United States, Italy and Spain.

Per the original data handling: Amplification with reference gene primers provided the estimates of nucleated cell counts. The table came from immunoSEQ multiplex PCR; TCRdb's copy has only in-frame clones and leaves some out. V and J calls and clone size are copied from that table; D and trimming were computed from the DNA. The sample yields some 100,000 clones, 80% seen once. The CDR3 is 13 amino acids. CDR1 is MDHEN and CDR2 is SYDVKM in the germline V gene. V lost 7 bases, J lost 14 bases, and 13 bases stayed unmatched. This chain connects TRBV28 to TRBJ1-4; 7 bases map to TRBD1. The sequenced sample consisted of peripheral blood. This TCR came from a human donor in a cohort sampled during active COVID-19. DNA of the CDR3: TGTGCCAGCACCACCCTCGGACAGGTCGGGCTGTTTTTT. Translating it yields CASTTLGQVGLFF.